This T cell receptor beta chain was identified in a study of blood T cell repertoires in COVID-19. Study background: The study drew acute and convalescent COVID-19 samples from the United States, Italy and Spain.

Original methodology: Nucleated cell number was recorded as an estimate derived from reference gene primer amplification. The method was immunoSEQ multiplex PCR; TCRdb's version includes in-frame clones alone and lacks a portion of them. The V and J calls and the clone size are those of that table, but D and trimming were determined from the DNA. The sample consists of over 300,000 clones, 85% to 90% of them appearing once. CDR3 length equals 14 residues. The germline V gene encodes CDR1 MNHEY and CDR2 SMNVEV (reference sequence). With V trimmed by 7 bases and J by 5 bases, 7 bases remained unmatched.

This TCR derives from a woman aged 18-29 years who had recovered from COVID-19. The chain is built from TRBV27 and TRBJ2-7, with TRBD2 matching 11 bases. The source material was PBMCs or T cells enriched from blood (not recorded which). CDR3 bases: TGTGCCAGCACCTCCCTAGCGGGAGGTGACGAGCAGTACTTC. Translated, it gives CASTSLAGGDEQYF.